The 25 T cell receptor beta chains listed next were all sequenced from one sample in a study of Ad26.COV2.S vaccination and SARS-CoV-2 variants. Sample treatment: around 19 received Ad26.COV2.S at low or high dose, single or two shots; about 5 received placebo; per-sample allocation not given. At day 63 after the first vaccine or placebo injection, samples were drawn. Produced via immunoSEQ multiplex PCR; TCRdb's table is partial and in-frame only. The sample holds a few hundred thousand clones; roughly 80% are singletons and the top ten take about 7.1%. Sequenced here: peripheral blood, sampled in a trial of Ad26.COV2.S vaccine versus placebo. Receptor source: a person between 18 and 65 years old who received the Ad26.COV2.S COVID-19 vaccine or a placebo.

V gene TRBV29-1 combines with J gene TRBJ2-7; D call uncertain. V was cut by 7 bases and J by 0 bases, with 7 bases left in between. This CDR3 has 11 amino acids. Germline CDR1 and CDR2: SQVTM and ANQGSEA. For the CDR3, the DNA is TGCAGCGGACCCCGCTCCTACGAGCAGTACTTC. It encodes CSGPRSYEQYF.

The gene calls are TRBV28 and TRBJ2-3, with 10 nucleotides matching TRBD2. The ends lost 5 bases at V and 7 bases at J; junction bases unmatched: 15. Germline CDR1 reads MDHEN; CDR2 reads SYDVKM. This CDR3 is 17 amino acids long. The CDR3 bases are TGTGCCAGCAGTGCTCCGGGGGCTAGCGGGAGTCTCAATACGCAGTATTTT. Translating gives CASSAPGASGSLNTQYF.

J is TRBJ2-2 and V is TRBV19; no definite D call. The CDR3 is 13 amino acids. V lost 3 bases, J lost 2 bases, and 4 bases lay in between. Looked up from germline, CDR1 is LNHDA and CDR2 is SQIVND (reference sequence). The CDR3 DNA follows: TGTGCCAGTAGTATCGGTAACACCGGGGAGCTGTTTTTT. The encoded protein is CASSIGNTGELFF.

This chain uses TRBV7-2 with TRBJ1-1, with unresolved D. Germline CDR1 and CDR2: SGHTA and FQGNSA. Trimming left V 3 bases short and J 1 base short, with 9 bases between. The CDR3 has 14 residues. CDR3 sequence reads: CASSFRGSNTEAFF. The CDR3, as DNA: TGTGCCAGCAGCTTCCGGGGTTCGAACACTGAAGCTTTCTTT.

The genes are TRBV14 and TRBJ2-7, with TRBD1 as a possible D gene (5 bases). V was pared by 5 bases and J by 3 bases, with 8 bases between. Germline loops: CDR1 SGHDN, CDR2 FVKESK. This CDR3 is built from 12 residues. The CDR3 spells CASSSTVYEQYF. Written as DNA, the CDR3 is TGTGCCAGCAGCTCGACAGTCTACGAGCAGTACTTC.

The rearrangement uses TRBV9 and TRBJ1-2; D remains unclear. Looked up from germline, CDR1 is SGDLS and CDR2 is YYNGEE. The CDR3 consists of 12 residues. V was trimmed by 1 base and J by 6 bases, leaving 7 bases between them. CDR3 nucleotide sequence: TGTGCCAGCAGCGTATACGGAAATGGCTACACCTTC. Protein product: CASSVYGNGYTF.

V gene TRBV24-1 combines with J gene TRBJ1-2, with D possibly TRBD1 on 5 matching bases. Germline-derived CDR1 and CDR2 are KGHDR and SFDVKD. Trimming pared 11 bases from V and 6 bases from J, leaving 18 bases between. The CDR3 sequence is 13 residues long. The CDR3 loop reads CAIQGGPRDGYTF. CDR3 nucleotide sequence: TGTGCCATCCAGGGAGGGCCCCGGGATGGCTACACCTTC.

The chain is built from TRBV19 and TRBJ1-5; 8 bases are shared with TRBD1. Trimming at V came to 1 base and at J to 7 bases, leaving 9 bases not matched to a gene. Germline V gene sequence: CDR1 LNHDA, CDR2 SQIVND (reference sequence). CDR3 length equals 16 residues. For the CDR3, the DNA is TGTGCCAGTAGTATAGCTCTTAGGACAGGGTTCCAGCCCCAGCATTTT. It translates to CASSIALRTGFQPQHF.

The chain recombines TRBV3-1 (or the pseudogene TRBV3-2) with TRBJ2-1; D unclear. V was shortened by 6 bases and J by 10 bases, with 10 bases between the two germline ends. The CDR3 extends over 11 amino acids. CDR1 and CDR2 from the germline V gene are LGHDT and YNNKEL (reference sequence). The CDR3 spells CASRALEEQFF. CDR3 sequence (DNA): TGTGCCAGCAGAGCTCTGGAGGAGCAGTTCTTC.

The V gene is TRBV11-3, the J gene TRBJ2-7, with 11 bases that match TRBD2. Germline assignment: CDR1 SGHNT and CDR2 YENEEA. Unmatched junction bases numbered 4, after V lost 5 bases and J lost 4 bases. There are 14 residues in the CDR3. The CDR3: CASSRTSGFYEQYF. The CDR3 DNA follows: TGTGCCAGCAGCCGGACTAGCGGGTTTTACGAGCAGTACTTC.

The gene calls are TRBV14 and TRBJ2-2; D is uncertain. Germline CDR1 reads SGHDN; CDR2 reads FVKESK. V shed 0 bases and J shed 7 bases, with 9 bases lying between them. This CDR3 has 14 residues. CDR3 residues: CASSQDWAGGELFF. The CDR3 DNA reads TGTGCCAGCAGCCAAGATTGGGCAGGCGGGGAGCTGTTTTTT.

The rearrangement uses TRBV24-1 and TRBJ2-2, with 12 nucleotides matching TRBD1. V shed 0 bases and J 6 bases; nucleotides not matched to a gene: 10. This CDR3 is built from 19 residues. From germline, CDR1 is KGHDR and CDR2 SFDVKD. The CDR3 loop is CATSDLGTGGAFASGELFF. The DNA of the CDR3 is TGTGCCACCAGTGATTTGGGGACAGGGGGCGCGTTTGCGTCCGGGGAGCTGTTTTTT.

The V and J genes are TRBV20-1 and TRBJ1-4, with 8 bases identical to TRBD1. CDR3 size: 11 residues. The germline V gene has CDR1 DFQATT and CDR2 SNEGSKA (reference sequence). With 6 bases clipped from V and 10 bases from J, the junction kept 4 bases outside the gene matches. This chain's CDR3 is CSAPGQAKLFF. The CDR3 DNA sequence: TGCAGTGCCCCGGGACAGGCAAAACTGTTTTTT.

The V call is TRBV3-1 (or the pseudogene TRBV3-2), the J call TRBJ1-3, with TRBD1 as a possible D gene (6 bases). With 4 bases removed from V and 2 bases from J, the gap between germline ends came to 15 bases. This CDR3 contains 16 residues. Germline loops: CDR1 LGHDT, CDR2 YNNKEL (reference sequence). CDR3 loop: CASSRYYRVAGNTIYF. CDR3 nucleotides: TGTGCCAGCAGCCGATATTACAGGGTCGCTGGAAACACCATATATTTT.

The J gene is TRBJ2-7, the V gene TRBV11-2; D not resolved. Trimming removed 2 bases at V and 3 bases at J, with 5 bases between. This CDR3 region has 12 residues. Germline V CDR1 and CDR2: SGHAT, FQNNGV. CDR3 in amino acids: CASSLNLYEQYF. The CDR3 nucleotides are TGTGCCAGCAGCTTAAATCTCTACGAGCAGTACTTC.

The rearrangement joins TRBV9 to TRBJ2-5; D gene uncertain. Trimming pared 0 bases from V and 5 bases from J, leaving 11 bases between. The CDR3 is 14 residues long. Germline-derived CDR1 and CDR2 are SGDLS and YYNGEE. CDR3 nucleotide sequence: TGTGCCAGCAGCGTAGATGGCAGCTCGGAGACCCAGTACTTC. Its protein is CASSVDGSSETQYF.

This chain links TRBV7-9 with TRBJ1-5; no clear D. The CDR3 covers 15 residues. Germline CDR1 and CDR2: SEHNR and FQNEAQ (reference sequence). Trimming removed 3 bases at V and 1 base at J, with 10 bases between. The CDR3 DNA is TGTGCCAGCAGCTTGAGTGGGCAGAGCAATCAGCCCCAGCATTTT. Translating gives CASSLSGQSNQPQHF.

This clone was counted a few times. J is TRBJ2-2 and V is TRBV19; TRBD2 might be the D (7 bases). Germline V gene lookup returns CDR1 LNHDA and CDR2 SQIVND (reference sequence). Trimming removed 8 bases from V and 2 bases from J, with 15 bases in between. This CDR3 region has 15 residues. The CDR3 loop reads CASRGANTNTGELFF. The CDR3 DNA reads TGTGCCAGTCGGGGGGCCAATACTAACACCGGGGAGCTGTTTTTT.

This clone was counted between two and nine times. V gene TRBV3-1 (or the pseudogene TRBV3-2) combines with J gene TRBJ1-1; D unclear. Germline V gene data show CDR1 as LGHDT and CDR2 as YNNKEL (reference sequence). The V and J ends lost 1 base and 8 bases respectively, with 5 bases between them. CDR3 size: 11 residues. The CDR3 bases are TGTGCCAGCAGCCAAGCGCGGGAAGCTTTCTTT. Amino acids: CASSQAREAFF.

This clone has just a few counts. The CDR3: CASSLLGYEQYF. The CDR3 region has the DNA TGCGCCAGCAGCTTGCTAGGCTACGAGCAGTACTTC. The chain uses TRBV5-1 and TRBJ2-7; no firm D call. The germline V gene has CDR1 SGHRS and CDR2 YFSETQ. V gave up 1 base and J gave up 3 bases, with 5 bases separating them. The CDR3 covers 12 residues. The full variable domain, in which reference TRBV5-1 and TRBJ2-7 provide the parts outside the CDR3, is KAGVTQTPRYLIKTRGQQVTLSCSPISGHRSVSWYQQTPGQGLQFLFEYFSETQRNKGNFPGRFSGRQFSNSRSEMNVSTLELGDSALYLCASSLLGYEQYFGPGTRLTVT.

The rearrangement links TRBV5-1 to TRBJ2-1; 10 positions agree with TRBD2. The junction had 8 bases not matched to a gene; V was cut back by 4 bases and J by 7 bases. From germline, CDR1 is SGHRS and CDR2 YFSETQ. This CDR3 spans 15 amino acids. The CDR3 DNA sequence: TGCGCCAGCAGCGCAGCGGGAGGGCCTTTAAATGAGCAGTTCTTC. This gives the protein CASSAAGGPLNEQFF.

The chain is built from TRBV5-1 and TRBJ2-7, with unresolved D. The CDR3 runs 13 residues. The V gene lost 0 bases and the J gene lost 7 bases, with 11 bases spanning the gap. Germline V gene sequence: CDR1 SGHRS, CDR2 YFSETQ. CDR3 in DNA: TGCGCCAGCAGCTTGGAGGGCTTGGGGGAGCAGTACTTC. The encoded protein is CASSLEGLGEQYF. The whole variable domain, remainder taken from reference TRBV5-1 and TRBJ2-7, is KAGVTQTPRYLIKTRGQQVTLSCSPISGHRSVSWYQQTPGQGLQFLFEYFSETQRNKGNFPGRFSGRQFSNSRSEMNVSTLELGDSALYLCASSLEGLGEQYFGPGTRLTVT.

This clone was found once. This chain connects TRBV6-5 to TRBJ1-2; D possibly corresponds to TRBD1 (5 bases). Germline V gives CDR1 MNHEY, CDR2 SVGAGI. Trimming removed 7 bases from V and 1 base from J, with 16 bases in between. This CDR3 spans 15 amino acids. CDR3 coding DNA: TGTGCCAGCAAGATAAATCCGACAGATAACTATGGCTACACCTTC. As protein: CASKINPTDNYGYTF.

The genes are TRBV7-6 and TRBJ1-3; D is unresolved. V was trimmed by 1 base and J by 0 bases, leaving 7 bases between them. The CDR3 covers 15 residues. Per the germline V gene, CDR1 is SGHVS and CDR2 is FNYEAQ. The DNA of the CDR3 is TGTGCCAGCAGCTTAGGGCGGAACTCTGGAAACACCATATATTTT. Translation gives CASSLGRNSGNTIYF.

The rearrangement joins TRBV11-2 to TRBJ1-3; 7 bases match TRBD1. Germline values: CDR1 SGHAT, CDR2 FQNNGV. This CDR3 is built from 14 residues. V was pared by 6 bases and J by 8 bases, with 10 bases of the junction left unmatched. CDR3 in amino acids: CASRQGGMRDTIYF. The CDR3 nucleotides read TGTGCCAGCAGACAAGGGGGCATGCGGGACACCATATATTTT. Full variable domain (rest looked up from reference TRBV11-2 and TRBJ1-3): EAGVAQSPRYKIIEKRQSVAFWCNPISGHATLYWYQQILGQGPKLLIQFQNNGVVDDSQLPKDRFSAERLKGVDSTLKIQPAKLEDSAVYLCASRQGGMRDTIYFGEGSWLTVV.